The following is a T cell receptor (beta chain) sequence with its context. Its specificity is unknown. The data were taken from a study of T cell repertoires in cytomegalovirus infection. TCRdb reprocessed the reads with MiXCR, giving one entry per CDR3 protein. The repertoire consists of 400,000 to 600,000 distinct CDR3 sequences, with approximately 46% occurring once and the leading ten covering roughly two fifths. Whole-study findings and limits: The ex vivo response was dominated by HLA-C-restricted CMV-specific TCR beta clonotypes.

The specimen comprised cultured PBMCs, sampled from culture after CMV antigen stimulation. The TCR was taken from a human donor in good health (CMV status not recorded). Some clones in this sample may be carry-over from other donors' samples.

The CDR3 nucleotides read TGCTCTGGGGATGCACAGGGCCTTTACGAGCAGTACTTC. Protein sequence: CSGDAQGLYEQYF. This rearrangement joins TRBV10-1 to TRBJ2-7, with TRBD1 as a possible D gene (6 bases). This CDR3 is 13 amino acids long. The germline CDR1 and CDR2 sequences are WNHNN and SYGVQD (reference sequence).